This T cell receptor (beta chain) was captured by sequencing in a study of cytomegalovirus exposure and HLA in healthy donors. Study-wide points: Cytomegalovirus-associated TCR beta chains were listed, numbering roughly 150. Later findings reportedly placed an Asian-associated ancestry cluster below the approximately 670-donor mean for N-insertions. CMV antigen specificity was confirmed in vitro for three CMV-associated chains.

As for this clone: Its specificity is unknown.

CDR1 and CDR2 from the germline V gene are KGHSH and LQKENI. Trimming left V 0 bases short and J 9 bases short, with 12 bases between. CDR3 length: 14 residues. Primers for the PCR totalled 60 Vbeta and 13 Jbeta. Data came from immunoSEQ multiplex PCR; TCRdb stores just in-frame clones and leaves some out. The data contain about 120,000 clones, over 75% of them singletons. The chain links TRBV18 to TRBJ2-1; D gene unclear. The receptor's source is a woman in her late teens or twenties in good health and CMV-seronegative. The specimen was PBMCs. In DNA form, the CDR3 reads TGTGCCAGCTCACCACCGGCTAGAACCGGTGAGCAGTTCTTC. Translated: CASSPPARTGEQFF.